This T cell receptor (beta chain) was identified in a study of blood T cell repertoires in COVID-19. Study background: Both acute and convalescent COVID-19 samples were obtained from the United States, Italy and Spain. PBMCs, B-cell-depleted T cells, or T cells provided the cDNA or gDNA that made up the material.

This CDR3 is built from 15 residues. Per the germline V gene, CDR1 is LNHNV and CDR2 is YYDKDF (reference sequence). Germline trimming cut 5 bases from V and 4 bases from J; bases unmatched to any gene: 7. Original processing methods: Reference gene primer amplification yielded estimated nucleated cell counts. Only in-frame clones appear in the TCRdb table, and some are missing; sequencing was by immunoSEQ multiplex PCR. That table gives V, J and clone size, and the DNA gave D and trimming. The sample includes over 200,000 clones, about 89% of them seen just once. Sequencing was done on a sample of peripheral blood. The clonotype comes from a man between 35 and 55 years old who had recovered from COVID-19. V gene TRBV15 combines with J gene TRBJ2-2; 7 bases map to TRBD1. The CDR3 spells CATSVGAGGTGELFF. CDR3 nucleotides: TGTGCCACCAGCGTGGGGGCAGGGGGCACCGGGGAGCTGTTTTTT.